The TCR beta chain described here comes from a study of blood T cells in healthy people across ages. V dropped 3 bases and J dropped 4 bases, with 9 bases sitting between them. The CDR3 totals 15 residues. Germline assignment: CDR1 KGHDR and CDR2 SFDVKD. It was with a sample-barcoded 5' primer and a J-beta primer mix that a second PCR of about 6 to 12 cycles was run. TCRdb ran MiXCR on the 5' RACE reads and lists one entry per CDR3 protein. Among over a million distinct CDR3 sequences listed, 59% were seen once. Sequencing input: blood. This clonotype was sampled from a man younger than 30 in good health. J is TRBJ2-6 and V is TRBV24-1; D gene uncertain. The CDR3 nucleotides read TGTGCCACCAGTGATCCCCCACGAGGGGCCAACGTCCTGACTTTC. Translating it yields CATSDPPRGANVLTF.